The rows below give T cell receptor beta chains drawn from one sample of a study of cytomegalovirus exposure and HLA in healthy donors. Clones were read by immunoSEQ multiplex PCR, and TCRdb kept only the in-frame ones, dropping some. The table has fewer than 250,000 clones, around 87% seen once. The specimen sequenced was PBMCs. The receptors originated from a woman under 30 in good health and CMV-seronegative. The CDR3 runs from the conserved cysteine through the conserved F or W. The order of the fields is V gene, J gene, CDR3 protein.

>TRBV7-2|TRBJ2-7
CASSFQTSGSMYEQYF
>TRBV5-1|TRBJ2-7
CASSSFYEQYF
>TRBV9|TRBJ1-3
CASSVGSGQGSGNTIYF
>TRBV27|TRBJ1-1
CASSFAGKNTETFF
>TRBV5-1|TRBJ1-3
CASSPGQGGNTIYF
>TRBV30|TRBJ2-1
CAWSDDREVEDEQFF
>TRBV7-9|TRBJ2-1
CSSSSRGGMRNEQFF
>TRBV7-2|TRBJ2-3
CASSFSGTVVDTQYF
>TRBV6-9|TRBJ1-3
CASSYLQGRDGNTIYF
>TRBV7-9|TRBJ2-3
CASSLRPTPDTQYF
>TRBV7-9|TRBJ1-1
CASSLSAGRGTEAFF
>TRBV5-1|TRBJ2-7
CASSLAATGGRYEQYF
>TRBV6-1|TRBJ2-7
CASSDLAGVFTYEQYF
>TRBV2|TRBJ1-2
CASSEGAGGNYGYTF
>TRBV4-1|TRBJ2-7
CASSFRQGLLEEQYF
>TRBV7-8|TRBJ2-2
CASSQEGSLSGELFF